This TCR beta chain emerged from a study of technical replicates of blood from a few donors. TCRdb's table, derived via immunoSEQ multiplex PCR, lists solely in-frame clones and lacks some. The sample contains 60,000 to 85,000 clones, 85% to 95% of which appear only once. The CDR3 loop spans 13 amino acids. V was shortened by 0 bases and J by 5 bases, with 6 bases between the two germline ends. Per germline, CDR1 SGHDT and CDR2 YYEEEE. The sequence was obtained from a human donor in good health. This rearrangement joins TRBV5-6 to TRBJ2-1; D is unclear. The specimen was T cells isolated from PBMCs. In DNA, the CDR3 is TGTGCCAGCAGCTTGGTGACTGACAATGAGCAGTTCTTC. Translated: CASSLVTDNEQFF.